The entry that follows covers one TCR beta chain sequence. Its specificity is not known. The data originate from a study of OX40 agonist ivuxolimab in advanced cancers. Germline assignment: CDR1 SNHLY and CDR2 FYNNEI. The CDR3 totals 14 residues. V gave up 6 bases and J gave up 5 bases, with 15 bases separating them. The method was immunoSEQ multiplex PCR; TCRdb's version includes in-frame clones alone and lacks a portion of them. The repertoire holds approximately 94,000 clones, with 85% to 95% as singletons. Overall study findings and caveats: Averaging showed that CD8+ T cells had more expanded clones than CD4+ did.

The receptor was derived from an adult with an advanced solid tumor such as melanoma, head and neck, liver or kidney cancer. The chain is built from TRBV2 and TRBJ2-3; the D gene is possibly TRBD2 (6 bases). The sequencing here drew on CD4+ or CD8+ T cells sorted from blood, taken in a trial of the OX40 agonist ivuxolimab. The CDR3 DNA follows: TGTGCCAGCAGGAGAGTGGAGGGGAGAGATACGCAGTATTTT. It codes for CASRRVEGRDTQYF. The full variable domain, rest sourced from reference TRBV2 and TRBJ2-3, is EPEVTQTPSHQVTQMGQEVILRCVPISNHLYFYWYRQILGQKVEFLVSFYNNEISEKSEIFDDQFSVERPDGSNFTLKIRSTKLEDSAMYFCASRRVEGRDTQYFGPGTRLTVL.